This TCR beta chain was identified in a study of T cells expressing NK-cell markers. TCRdb reanalyzed the 5' RACE reads, giving one entry per CDR3 protein sequence and no DNA. The sample totals approximately 440,000 distinct CDR3 sequences. The CDR3 has 15 residues. Germline loops: CDR1 LGHNA, CDR2 YNFKEQ. The sequence was obtained from a woman aged 50 to 60 in good health. This chain uses TRBV4-2 with TRBJ2-4; the D call from TCRdb, TRBD1, cannot be confirmed without DNA. The sequenced sample was blood T cells: a sorted CD56 or NKG2C T cell subset, CD4+ or CD8+ T cells, or bulk PBMC T cells (not recorded which). CDR3 sequence: CASSPEASGKNIQYF.